This T cell receptor beta chain came from a study of cytomegalovirus exposure and HLA in healthy donors. The wider study: Counted in an early data release were tens of millions of unique TCRs from HLA-typed donors.

Primers included in the PCR were 60 Vbeta and 13 Jbeta primers. This table comes from immunoSEQ multiplex PCR, and its TCRdb copy is limited to in-frame clones, with some not included. Altogether tens of thousands of clones are present, around 80% being singletons, with the ten largest covering over 1.5%. Notes on this clone: The antigen is not known.

Study results and limitations: Reportedly, diagnosis of cytomegalovirus status by the classifier showed high specificity and sensitivity. It was only CMV serostatus that was available as immune exposure information. Rare TCR sequences predominated, though certain public TCRs were found in many donors.

The CDR3 runs to 12 residues. Per the germline V gene, CDR1 is SQVTM and CDR2 is ANQGSEA. V was pared by 3 bases and J by 5 bases, with 2 bases of the junction left unmatched. Sequences were obtained from PBMCs. The chain recombines TRBV29-1 with TRBJ2-5; 8 nucleotides align to TRBD1. The source of this sequence is a man younger than 35 in good health and CMV-seronegative. CDR3 residues: CSVDRGRETQYF. CDR3 nucleotides: TGCAGCGTTGACAGGGGGCGGGAGACCCAGTACTTC.